What follows are 5 T cell receptor beta chains derived from one specimen sequenced in a study of Ad26.COV2.S vaccination and SARS-CoV-2 variants. TCRdb's copy holds only in-frame clones and misses some; the assay was immunoSEQ multiplex PCR. The sample holds hundreds of thousands of clones; roughly 90% are singletons and the top ten take approximately 12%. As to treatment: 15 to 20 received Ad26.COV2.S at low or high dose, single or two shots; about 5 received placebo; per-sample allocation not given. On day 63 after the first injection, vaccine and placebo recipients gave samples. Material: peripheral blood, obtained in a trial of Ad26.COV2.S vaccine versus placebo. The source is a person between 18 and 65 years old who received the Ad26.COV2.S COVID-19 vaccine or a placebo.

V usage is TRBV2 and J usage is TRBJ2-2, with a tentative D call TRBD1 (6 bases). CDR1 and CDR2 (germline): SNHLY, FYNNEI. There are 15 residues in the CDR3. V was clipped by 5 bases and J by 3 bases, with 13 bases between them. CDR3 region: CASSYTGSYTGELFF. As DNA, the CDR3 is TGTGCCAGCAGTTACACAGGGTCGTACACCGGGGAGCTGTTTTTT.

Here the CDR3 reads CASSPGPSYEQYF. The CDR3 DNA reads TGTGCCAGTAGCCCCGGACCGAGCTACGAGCAGTACTTC. The chain has TRBV19 and TRBJ2-7; D is unresolved. The V and J ends lost 6 bases and 3 bases respectively, with 12 bases between them. Per germline, CDR1 LNHDA and CDR2 SQIVND (reference sequence). This CDR3 region has 13 residues.

The chain links TRBV11-2 to TRBJ2-2; TRBD1 matches at 7 bases. Germline V lookup: CDR1 SGHAT, CDR2 FQNNGV. The CDR3 spans 15 residues. Germline trimming cut 3 bases from V and 5 bases from J; bases unmatched to any gene: 6. CDR3 loop: CASSLTGLGTGELFF. CDR3 in DNA: TGTGCCAGCAGCTTGACAGGGTTAGGAACCGGGGAGCTGTTTTTT.

The chain couples TRBV7-9 to TRBJ1-4; D is uncertain. Deletions cut 5 bases from V and 7 bases from J, with 20 bases between. Germline lookup yields CDR1 SEHNR and CDR2 FQNEAQ (reference sequence). The CDR3 contains 16 residues. The CDR3 region has the DNA TGTGCCAGCAGCAGACCGGGCGGATTTCTCCTTGAAAAACTGTTTTTT. It yields the protein CASSRPGGFLLEKLFF.

This clone appeared a few times. This rearrangement joins TRBV3-1 (or the pseudogene TRBV3-2) to TRBJ1-4, with D unclear. Germline loops: CDR1 LGHDT, CDR2 YNNKEL (reference sequence). This CDR3 is 12 amino acids long. Trimming shortened V by 8 bases and J by 5 bases, and 9 bases separated the two germline ends. CDR3 bases: TGTGCCAGCGGGCGCAGGAATGAAAAACTGTTTTTT. It translates to CASGRRNEKLFF.